This T cell receptor beta chain was obtained from a study of shared T cell receptors in the human thymus. V lost 3 bases and J lost 4, with 7 bases in between. The CDR3 is made up of 12 amino acids. Germline CDR1 and CDR2: SNHLY and FYNNEI. Here immunoSEQ multiplex PCR was the method, and the copy in TCRdb shows in-frame clones only, minus some. In the table there are about 660,000 clones, approximately 89% of which are singletons. The sample was also linked to a second study, of human thymus T cells. That work adds: Congenital heart defects were the reason for the corrective surgery that the donors, healthy Finnish infants, were having. The source of the thymus tissue was resections taken during corrective heart surgery. In thymic and blood repertoires alike, V and J usage looked biased. Related work showed strongly overlapping thymic repertoires across unrelated individuals.

This receptor was obtained from a boy younger than two with a congenital heart defect. Material: thymocytes. This chain uses TRBV2 with TRBJ2-7, with no clear D. The CDR3 DNA reads TGTGCCAGCAGTGACGGGTTTTACGAGCAGTACTTC. It is translated as CASSDGFYEQYF.